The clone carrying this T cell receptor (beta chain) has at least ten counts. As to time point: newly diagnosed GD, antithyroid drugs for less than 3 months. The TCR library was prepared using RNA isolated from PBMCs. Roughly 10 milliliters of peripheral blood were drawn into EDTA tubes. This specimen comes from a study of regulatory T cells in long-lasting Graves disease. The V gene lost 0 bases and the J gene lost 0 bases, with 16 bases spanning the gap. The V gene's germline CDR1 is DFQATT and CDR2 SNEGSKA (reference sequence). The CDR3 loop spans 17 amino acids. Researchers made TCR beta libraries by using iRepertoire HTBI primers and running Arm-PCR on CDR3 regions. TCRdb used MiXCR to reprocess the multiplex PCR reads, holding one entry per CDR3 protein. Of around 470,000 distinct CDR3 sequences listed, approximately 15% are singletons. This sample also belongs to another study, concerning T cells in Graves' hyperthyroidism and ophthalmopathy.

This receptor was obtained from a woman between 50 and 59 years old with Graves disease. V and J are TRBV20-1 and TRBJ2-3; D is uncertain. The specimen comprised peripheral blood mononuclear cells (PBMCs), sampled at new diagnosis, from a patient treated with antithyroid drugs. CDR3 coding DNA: TGCAGTGCTAGAGATCGTGTGGGCGACTCTAGCACAGATACGCAGTATTTT. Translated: CSARDRVGDSSTDTQYF.